A single sample is the source of the 17 T cell receptor beta chains below, sequenced in a study of sequential checkpoint blockade in melanoma. Method: immunoSEQ multiplex PCR; TCRdb's copy keeps in-frame clones and lacks some. Of 40,000 or so clones listed, 80% to 90% were seen once; the top ten hold roughly 12%. Treatment: randomized to nivolumab then ipilimumab (arm A) or the reverse (arm B). The specimen comprised CD8+ T cells sorted from blood (inferred from file names), sampled from a patient given nivolumab and ipilimumab in sequence. These receptor sequences come from a human donor with melanoma.

This clone was seen once. This chain joins TRBV28 and TRBJ1-5; TRBD1 agrees at 7 bases. CDR1 and CDR2 from the germline V gene are MDHEN and SYDVKM. CDR3 size: 14 residues. The junction had 8 bases not matched to a gene; V was cut back by 7 bases and J by 5 bases. CDR3 in amino acids: CASTQDRVDQPQHF. CDR3 DNA: TGTGCCAGCACCCAAGACAGGGTGGATCAGCCCCAGCATTTT.

CDR3 nucleotide sequence: TGTGCCAGCGGTACAGGGTTGGCCGGGGAGCTGTTTTTT. It yields the protein CASGTGLAGELFF. The chain joins TRBV13 to TRBJ2-2; maybe TRBD1 (6 bases). Per the germline V gene, CDR1 is PRHDT and CDR2 is FYEKMQ (reference sequence). V was shortened by 8 bases and J by 6 bases, with 13 bases between the two germline ends. The CDR3 contains 13 residues.

The chain links TRBV27 to TRBJ2-7; 11 nucleotides match TRBD1. The CDR3 has 16 residues. Losses at the gene ends were 5 bases for V and 4 bases for J; bases not matched to a gene: 10. CDR1 is MNHEY, CDR2 SMNVEV, per germline (reference sequence). CDR3 sequence: CASSRWTGGVRYEQYF. The CDR3 region has the DNA TGTGCCAGCAGTCGGTGGACAGGGGGCGTAAGGTACGAGCAGTACTTC.

This clone showed up just a few times. The chain has TRBV9 and TRBJ2-5; possible D gene TRBD1, 5 bases. This CDR3 is built from 14 residues. The V end was cut by 0 bases, the J end by 5 bases, with 11 bases between. Germline assignment: CDR1 SGDLS and CDR2 YYNGEE. CDR3 DNA sequence: TGTGCCAGCAGCGTAGACCAGGGCCCCGAGACCCAGTACTTC. This gives the protein CASSVDQGPETQYF.

This chain connects TRBV25-1 to TRBJ2-2; D unclear. Germline V gene lookup returns CDR1 MGHDK and CDR2 SYGVNS. This CDR3 contains 12 residues. The germline V and J ends were trimmed by 6 bases and 3 bases, with 5 bases remaining between them. The CDR3 sequence is CASSRYTGELFF. The CDR3 nucleotides are TGTGCCAGCAGCAGGTACACCGGGGAGCTGTTTTTT.

The CDR3 loop reads CASSPGTGGNEQFF. CDR3 in DNA: TGTGCCAGCAGTCCAGGGACAGGGGGAAATGAGCAGTTCTTC. This chain uses TRBV27 with TRBJ2-1; 11 nucleotides align to TRBD1. V trimming: 5 bases; J trimming: 7 bases; junction bases outside the gene matches: 4. The CDR3 covers 14 residues. CDR1 and CDR2 (germline): MNHEY, SMNVEV (reference sequence).

V and J are TRBV5-6 and TRBJ1-1; no clear D. This CDR3 contains 15 residues. V lost 0 bases and J lost 0, with 9 bases in between. Germline V gene data show CDR1 as SGHDT and CDR2 as YYEEEE. The CDR3 DNA reads TGTGCCAGCAGCTTGGTTCCGGACTTGAACACTGAAGCTTTCTTT. It is translated as CASSLVPDLNTEAFF.

The CDR3 DNA sequence: TGTGCCAGCAGCAGAAGGGGGAATGGCTACACCTTC. Translated, it gives CASSRRGNGYTF. The chain recombines TRBV21-1 with TRBJ1-2; the table's D call TRBD1 went unverified against the DNA. TRBV21-1 is an annotated pseudogene. The CDR3 covers 12 residues.

The V gene is TRBV30, the J gene TRBJ1-3; TRBD1 matches at 11 bases. The CDR3 spans 17 residues. The trim removed 4 bases at V and 7 bases at J, leaving 15 bases unmatched. Germline V gene lookup returns CDR1 GTSNPN and CDR2 SVGIG (reference sequence). CDR3 DNA sequence: TGTGCCTGGATCCAACCGCCGGGACAGGGGGTTGAGAACACCATATATTTT. Translation gives CAWIQPPGQGVENTIYF. Full variable domain (rest looked up from reference TRBV30 and TRBJ1-3): SQTIHQWPATLVQPVGSPLSLECTVEGTSNPNLYWYRQAAGRGLQLLFYSVGIGQISSEVPQNLSASRPQDRQFILSSKKLLLSDSGFYLCAWIQPPGQGVENTIYFGEGSWLTVV.

The sample holds one count of this clone. The chain employs TRBV7-6 and TRBJ2-3; 10 nucleotides match TRBD2. Germline values: CDR1 SGHVS, CDR2 FNYEAQ. CDR3 length: 19 amino acids. The V segment lost 1 base and the J segment 3 bases; nucleotides outside the gene matches: 13. CDR3 region: CASSLGLAGEEIVTDTQYF. The CDR3, as DNA: TGTGCCAGCAGCTTAGGGCTAGCGGGAGAGGAGATTGTTACAGATACGCAGTATTTT.

The V call is TRBV7-9, the J call TRBJ2-1; 9 bases are shared with TRBD1. Germline V CDR1 and CDR2: SEHNR, FQNEAQ (reference sequence). The CDR3 is made up of 17 amino acids. The V segment lost 1 base and the J segment 4 bases; nucleotides outside the gene matches: 8. CDR3 coding DNA: TGTGCCAGCAGCTTAGGATTCGGACAGGGGCTTTACAATGAGCAGTTCTTC. This sequence encodes CASSLGFGQGLYNEQFF.

The chain uses TRBV5-4 and TRBJ1-6; D is possibly TRBD1 (6 bases). The V end lost 5 bases, the J end lost 9 bases, and 9 bases lay between the germline ends. The germline V gene encodes CDR1 SGHNT and CDR2 YYREEE (reference sequence). This CDR3 is built from 12 residues. The CDR3, as DNA: TGTGCCAGCAGGTTCAGGGGTTCACCCCTCCACTTT. It is translated as CASRFRGSPLHF.

This clone was detected once. The V call is TRBV9, the J call TRBJ2-7; D is perhaps TRBD1 (5 bases). The V end lost 2 bases, the J end lost 2 bases, and 8 bases lay between the germline ends. This CDR3 is 13 amino acids long. The V gene's germline CDR1 is SGDLS and CDR2 YYNGEE. The CDR3 DNA reads TGTGCCAGCAGCGTTGACAGCGCCTACGAGCAGTACTTC. Encoded protein: CASSVDSAYEQYF.

The genes are TRBV6-5 and TRBJ1-2; maybe TRBD1 (6 bases). The CDR3 is 14 amino acids. The germline gives CDR1 MNHEY, CDR2 SVGAGI. V lost 5 bases to trimming and J lost 4 bases, with 14 bases between them. CDR3 coding DNA: TGTGCCAGCAGTCCCGGACAGCGAGGCTATGGCTACACCTTC. Its protein product is CASSPGQRGYGYTF.

This clone has only a few counts. The chain links TRBV29-1 to TRBJ2-1, with 10 bases lining up with TRBD2. Germline values: CDR1 SQVTM, CDR2 ANQGSEA. This CDR3 comprises 15 residues. V shed 5 bases and J 5 bases; nucleotides not matched to a gene: 9. The CDR3 sequence: CSVRSSGSLHNEQFF. The CDR3 bases are TGCAGCGTTCGTTCTAGCGGGAGCTTACACAATGAGCAGTTCTTC.

This clone has a handful of counts. The genes are TRBV7-9 and TRBJ1-1, with TRBD1 identical over 12 bases. Germline V gene data show CDR1 as SEHNR and CDR2 as FQNEAQ (reference sequence). The length of the CDR3 is 15 residues. After removal of 3 bases from V and 10 bases from J, the junction contained 9 bases not matched to a gene. In DNA, the CDR3 is TGTGCCAGCAGCTTCATGGGACAGGGGGCTCTAGGAGCTTTCTTT. Translating gives CASSFMGQGALGAFF.

This sequence joins TRBV28 and TRBJ2-2, with D possibly being TRBD2 (5 bases). Per germline, CDR1 MDHEN and CDR2 SYDVKM. V was trimmed by 6 bases and J by 5 bases, leaving 16 bases between them. CDR3 length equals 15 residues. The CDR3 coding sequence is TGTGCCAGCAGCGAACTAGGTGTTAGGACCGGGGAGCTGTTTTTT. Protein sequence: CASSELGVRTGELFF. The variable domain in full, completed from reference TRBV28 and TRBJ2-2, reads DVKVTQSSRYLVKRTGEKVFLECVQDMDHENMFWYRQDPGLGLRLIYFSYDVKMKEKGDIPEGYSVSREKKERFSLILESASTNQTSMYLCASSELGVRTGELFFGEGSRLTVL.